This note documents a single T cell receptor (beta chain) sequence. V shed 2 bases and J 5 bases; nucleotides not matched to a gene: 8. CDR1 and CDR2 from the germline V gene are SGDLS and YYNGEE. The length of the CDR3 is 15 residues. This sample was taken from a study of blood T cell repertoires in COVID-19. Study as a whole: From the United States, Italy and Spain came samples of acute and convalescent COVID-19. The analysed material was cDNA or gDNA that came from T cells, B-cell-depleted T cells, or PBMCs.

The authors' processing: Amplified reference gene primers provided the basis for estimating nucleated cell counts. Using immunoSEQ multiplex PCR, the repertoire was profiled, and TCRdb retains in-frame clones only, with some absent. The DNA was the basis for D and trimming; V, J and clone size are from that table. Of 150,000 to 180,000 clones in the sample, 91% were seen once. J is TRBJ2-5 and V is TRBV9; 8 positions match TRBD2. The TCR originated in a man aged 50 to 59 with acute or convalescent COVID-19. What was sequenced was peripheral blood. DNA for the CDR3: TGTGCCAGCAGCGTTAGCGGGGCCTCGTTGGAGACCCAGTACTTC. This translates into CASSVSGASLETQYF.